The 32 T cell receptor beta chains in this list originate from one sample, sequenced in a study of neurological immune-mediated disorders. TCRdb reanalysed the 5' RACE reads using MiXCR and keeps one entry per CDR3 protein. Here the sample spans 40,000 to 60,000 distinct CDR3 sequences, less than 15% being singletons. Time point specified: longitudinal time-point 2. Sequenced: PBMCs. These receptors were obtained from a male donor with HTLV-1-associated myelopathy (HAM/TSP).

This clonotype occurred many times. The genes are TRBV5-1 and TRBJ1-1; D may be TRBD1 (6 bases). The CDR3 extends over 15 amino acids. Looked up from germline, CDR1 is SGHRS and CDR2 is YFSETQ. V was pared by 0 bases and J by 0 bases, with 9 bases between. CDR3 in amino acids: CASSLDRDMNTEAFF. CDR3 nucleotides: TGCGCCAGCAGCTTGGACAGGGACATGAACACTGAAGCTTTCTTT.

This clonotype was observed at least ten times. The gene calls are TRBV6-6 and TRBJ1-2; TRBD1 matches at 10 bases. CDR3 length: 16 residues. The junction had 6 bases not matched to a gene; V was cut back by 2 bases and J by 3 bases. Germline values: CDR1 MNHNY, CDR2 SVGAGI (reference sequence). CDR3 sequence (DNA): TGTGCCAGCAGTTACCTGCCAGGGACAGGGGACTATGGCTACACCTTC. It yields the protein CASSYLPGTGDYGYTF.

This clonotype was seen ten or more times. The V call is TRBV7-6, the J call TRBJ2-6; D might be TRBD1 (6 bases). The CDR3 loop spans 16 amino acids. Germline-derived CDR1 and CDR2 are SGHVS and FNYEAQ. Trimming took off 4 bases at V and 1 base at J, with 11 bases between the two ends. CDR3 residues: CASSSITGSGANVLTF. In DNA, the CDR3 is TGTGCCAGCAGCTCGATTACAGGGTCTGGGGCCAACGTCCTGACTTTC.

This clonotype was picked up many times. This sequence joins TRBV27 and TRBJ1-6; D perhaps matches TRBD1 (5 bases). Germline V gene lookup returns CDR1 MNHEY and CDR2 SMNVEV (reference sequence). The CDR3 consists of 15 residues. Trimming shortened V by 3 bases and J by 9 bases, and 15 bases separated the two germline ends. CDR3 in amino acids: CASSLGEHGSSPLHF. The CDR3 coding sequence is TGTGCCAGCAGTTTGGGGGAGCATGGGAGTTCACCCCTCCACTTT.

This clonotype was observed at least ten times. CDR3 in DNA: TGTGCCAGCAGTGAAACAGTCAACTACGAGCAGTACTTC. Translated: CASSETVNYEQYF. The chain joins TRBV25-1 to TRBJ2-7; D not resolved. V lost 2 bases and J lost 3, with 8 bases in between. Germline V gene sequence: CDR1 MGHDK, CDR2 SYGVNS. The CDR3 has 13 amino acids.

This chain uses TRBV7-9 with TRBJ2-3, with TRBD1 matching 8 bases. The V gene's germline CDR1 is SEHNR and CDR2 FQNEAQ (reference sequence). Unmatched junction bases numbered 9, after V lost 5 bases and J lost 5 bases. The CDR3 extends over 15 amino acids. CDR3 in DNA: TGTGCCAGCAGCCCGTCAGGGGGCACGATAGATACGCAGTATTTT. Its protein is CASSPSGGTIDTQYF.

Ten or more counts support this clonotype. The CDR3: CARGLGHEQFF. The CDR3 bases are TGTGCCAGGGGACTAGGGCATGAGCAGTTCTTC. The chain couples TRBV2 to TRBJ2-1; 8 nucleotides align to TRBD2. The germline V gene has CDR1 SNHLY and CDR2 FYNNEI. The V gene end was trimmed by 9 bases and the J gene end by 8 bases; junction bases not matched to a gene: 3. CDR3 size: 11 residues.

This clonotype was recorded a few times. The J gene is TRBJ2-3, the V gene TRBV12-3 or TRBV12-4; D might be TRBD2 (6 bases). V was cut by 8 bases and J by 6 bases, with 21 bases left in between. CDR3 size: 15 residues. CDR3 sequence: CASLNRAGPRDTQYF. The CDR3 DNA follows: TGTGCCAGCCTAAATCGGGCGGGGCCGCGGGATACGCAGTATTTT.

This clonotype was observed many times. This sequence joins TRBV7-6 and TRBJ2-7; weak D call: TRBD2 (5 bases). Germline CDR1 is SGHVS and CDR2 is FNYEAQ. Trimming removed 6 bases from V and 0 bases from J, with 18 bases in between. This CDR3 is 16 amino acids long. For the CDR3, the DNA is TGTGCCAGCAGTCGAAATTCCGGGGTCAGCTCCTACGAGCAGTACTTC. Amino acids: CASSRNSGVSSYEQYF.

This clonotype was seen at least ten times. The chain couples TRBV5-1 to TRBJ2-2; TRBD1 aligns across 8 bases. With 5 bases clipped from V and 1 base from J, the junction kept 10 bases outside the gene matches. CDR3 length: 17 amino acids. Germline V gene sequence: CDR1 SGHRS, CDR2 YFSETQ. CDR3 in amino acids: CASRKPGQELNTGELFF. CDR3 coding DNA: TGCGCCAGCAGGAAACCGGGACAGGAGTTGAACACCGGGGAGCTGTTTTTT.

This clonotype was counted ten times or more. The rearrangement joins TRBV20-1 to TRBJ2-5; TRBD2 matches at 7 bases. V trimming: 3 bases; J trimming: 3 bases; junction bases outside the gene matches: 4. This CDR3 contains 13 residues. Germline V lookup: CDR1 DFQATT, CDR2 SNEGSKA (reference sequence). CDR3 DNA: TGCAGTGCTAGTAGTACTAGCGAAGAGACCCAGTACTTC. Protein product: CSASSTSEETQYF.

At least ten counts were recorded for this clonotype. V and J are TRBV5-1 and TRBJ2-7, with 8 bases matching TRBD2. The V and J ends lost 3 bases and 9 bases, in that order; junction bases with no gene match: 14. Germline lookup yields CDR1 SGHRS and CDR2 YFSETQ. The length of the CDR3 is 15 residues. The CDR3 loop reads CASSYGGAEGGSQYF. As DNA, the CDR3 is TGCGCCAGCAGCTACGGGGGGGCCGAAGGAGGTTCGCAGTACTTC.

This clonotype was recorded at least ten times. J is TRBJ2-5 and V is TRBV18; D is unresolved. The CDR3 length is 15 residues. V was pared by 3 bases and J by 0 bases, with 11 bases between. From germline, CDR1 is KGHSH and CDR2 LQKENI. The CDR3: CASSPDGAYQETQYF. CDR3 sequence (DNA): TGTGCCAGCTCACCCGACGGAGCCTACCAAGAGACCCAGTACTTC.

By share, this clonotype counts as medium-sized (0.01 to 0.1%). The CDR3 sequence is CSARNVNEKLFF. Written as DNA, the CDR3 is TGCAGTGCCAGAAATGTTAATGAAAAACTGTTTTTT. The genes are TRBV20-1 and TRBJ1-4; D is undetermined. V was trimmed by 6 bases and J by 4 bases, leaving 9 bases between them. Germline CDR1 DFQATT, CDR2 SNEGSKA (reference sequence). The CDR3 runs 12 residues.

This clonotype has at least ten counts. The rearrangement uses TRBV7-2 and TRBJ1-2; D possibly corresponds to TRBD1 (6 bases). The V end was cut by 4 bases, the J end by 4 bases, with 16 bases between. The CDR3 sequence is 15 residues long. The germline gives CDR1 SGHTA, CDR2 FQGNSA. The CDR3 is CASSSDRDTLYGYTF. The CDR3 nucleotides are TGTGCCAGCAGCTCAGACCGGGACACACTCTATGGCTACACCTTC. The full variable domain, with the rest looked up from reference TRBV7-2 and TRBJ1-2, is GAGVSQSPSNKVTEKGKDVELRCDPISGHTALYWYRQSLGQGLEFLIYFQGNSAPDKSGLPSDRFSAERTGGSVSTLTIQRTQQEDSAVYLCASSSDRDTLYGYTFGSGTRLTVV.

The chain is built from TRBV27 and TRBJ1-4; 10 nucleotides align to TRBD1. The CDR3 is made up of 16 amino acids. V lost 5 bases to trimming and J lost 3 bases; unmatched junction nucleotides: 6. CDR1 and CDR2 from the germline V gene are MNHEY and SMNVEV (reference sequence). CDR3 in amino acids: CASSPGQGGANEKLFF. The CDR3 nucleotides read TGTGCCAGCAGTCCCGGACAGGGGGGGGCTAATGAAAAACTGTTTTTT.

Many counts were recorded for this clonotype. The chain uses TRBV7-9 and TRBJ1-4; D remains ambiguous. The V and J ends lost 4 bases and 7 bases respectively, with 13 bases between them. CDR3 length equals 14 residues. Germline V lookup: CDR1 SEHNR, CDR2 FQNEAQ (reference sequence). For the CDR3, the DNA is TGTGCCAGCAGCTCGGGCTCAACCGGTGAAAAACTGTTTTTT. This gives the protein CASSSGSTGEKLFF. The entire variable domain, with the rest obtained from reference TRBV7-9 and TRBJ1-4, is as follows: DTGVSQNPRHKITKRGQNVTFRCDPISEHNRLYWYRQTLGQGPEFLTYFQNEAQLEKSRLLSDRFSAERPKGSFSTLEIQRTEQGDSAMYLCASSSGSTGEKLFFGSGTQLSVL.

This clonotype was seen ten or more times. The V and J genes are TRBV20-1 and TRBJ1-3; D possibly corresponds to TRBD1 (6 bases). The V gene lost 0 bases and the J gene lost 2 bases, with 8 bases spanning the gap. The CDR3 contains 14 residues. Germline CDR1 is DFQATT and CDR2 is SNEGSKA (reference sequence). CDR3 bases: TGCAGTGCTAGAGACAGGGGTACTGGAAACACCATATATTTT. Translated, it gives CSARDRGTGNTIYF.

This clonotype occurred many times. The chain's CDR3 is CASSFDRLSPLHF. Written as DNA, the CDR3 is TGTGCCAGCAGCTTCGACAGGCTGTCACCCCTCCACTTT. This rearrangement joins TRBV5-5 to TRBJ1-6; D possibly corresponds to TRBD1 (6 bases). Per germline, CDR1 SGHKS and CDR2 YYEKEE (reference sequence). The CDR3 totals 13 residues. Trimming took 2 bases from V and 10 from J, leaving 10 bases between them.

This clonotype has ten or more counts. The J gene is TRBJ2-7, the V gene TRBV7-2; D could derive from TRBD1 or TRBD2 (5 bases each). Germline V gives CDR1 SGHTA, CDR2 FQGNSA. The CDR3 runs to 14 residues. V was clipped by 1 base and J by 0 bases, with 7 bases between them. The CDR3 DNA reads TGTGCCAGCAGCTTAGGGGGGACCTCCTACGAGCAGTACTTC. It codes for CASSLGGTSYEQYF.

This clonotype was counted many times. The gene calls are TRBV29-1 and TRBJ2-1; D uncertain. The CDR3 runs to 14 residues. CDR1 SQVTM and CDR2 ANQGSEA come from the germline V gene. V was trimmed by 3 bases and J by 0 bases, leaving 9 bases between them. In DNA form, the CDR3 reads TGCAGCGTTGAGTCCAGACGCTCCTACAATGAGCAGTTCTTC. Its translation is CSVESRRSYNEQFF.

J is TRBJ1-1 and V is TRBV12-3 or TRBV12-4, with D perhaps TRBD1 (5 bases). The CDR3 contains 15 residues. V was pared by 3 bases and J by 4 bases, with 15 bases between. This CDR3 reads CASSFSNRFSTEAFF. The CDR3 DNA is TGTGCCAGCAGTTTTTCGAACAGGTTCTCCACTGAAGCTTTCTTT.

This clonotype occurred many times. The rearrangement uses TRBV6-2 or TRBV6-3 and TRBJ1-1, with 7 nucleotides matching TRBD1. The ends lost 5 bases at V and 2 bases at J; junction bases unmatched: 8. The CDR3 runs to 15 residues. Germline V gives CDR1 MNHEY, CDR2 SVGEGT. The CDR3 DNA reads TGTGCCAGCAGTCTCACCGGGACAGATAACACTGAAGCTTTCTTT. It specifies CASSLTGTDNTEAFF.

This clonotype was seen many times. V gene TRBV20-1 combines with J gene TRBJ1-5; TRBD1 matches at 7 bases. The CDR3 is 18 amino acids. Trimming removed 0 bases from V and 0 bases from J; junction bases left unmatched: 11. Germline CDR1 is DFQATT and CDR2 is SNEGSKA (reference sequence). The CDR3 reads CSARDFRGSGYSNQPQHF. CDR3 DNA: TGCAGTGCTAGAGATTTCAGGGGGTCGGGGTATAGCAATCAGCCCCAGCATTTT.

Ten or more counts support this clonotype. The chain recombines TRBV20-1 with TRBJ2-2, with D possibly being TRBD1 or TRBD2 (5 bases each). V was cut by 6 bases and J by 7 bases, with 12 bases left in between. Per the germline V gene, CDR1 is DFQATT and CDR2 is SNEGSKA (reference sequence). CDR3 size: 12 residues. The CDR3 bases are TGCAGTGCGATACGGGACGGCGGGGAGCTGTTTTTT. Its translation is CSAIRDGGELFF.

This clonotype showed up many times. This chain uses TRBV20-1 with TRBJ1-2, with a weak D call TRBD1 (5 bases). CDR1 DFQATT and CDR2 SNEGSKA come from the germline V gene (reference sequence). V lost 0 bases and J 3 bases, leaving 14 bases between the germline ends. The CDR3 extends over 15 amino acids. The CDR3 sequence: CSARDRVAGDYGYTF. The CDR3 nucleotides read TGCAGTGCTAGAGACAGGGTTGCAGGTGACTATGGCTACACCTTC.

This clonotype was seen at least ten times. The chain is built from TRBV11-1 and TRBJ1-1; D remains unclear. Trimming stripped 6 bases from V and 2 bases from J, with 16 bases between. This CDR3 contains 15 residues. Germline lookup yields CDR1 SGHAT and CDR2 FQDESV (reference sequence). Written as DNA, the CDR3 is TGTGCCAGCAGACCCCTCGCTACGGTTAACACTGAAGCTTTCTTT. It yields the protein CASRPLATVNTEAFF.

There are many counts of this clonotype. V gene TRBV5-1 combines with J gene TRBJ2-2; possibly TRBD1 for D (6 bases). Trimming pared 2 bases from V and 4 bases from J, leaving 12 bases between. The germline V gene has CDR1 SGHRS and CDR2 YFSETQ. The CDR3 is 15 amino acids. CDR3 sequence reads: CASSLQGIGTGELFF. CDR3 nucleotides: TGCGCCAGCAGCTTACAGGGAATTGGCACCGGGGAGCTGTTTTTT.

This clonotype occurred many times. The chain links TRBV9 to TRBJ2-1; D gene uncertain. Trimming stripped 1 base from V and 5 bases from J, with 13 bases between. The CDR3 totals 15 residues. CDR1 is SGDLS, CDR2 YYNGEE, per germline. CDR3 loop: CASSVLPGPDNEQFF. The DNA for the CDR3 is TGTGCCAGCAGCGTACTCCCGGGCCCTGACAATGAGCAGTTCTTC.

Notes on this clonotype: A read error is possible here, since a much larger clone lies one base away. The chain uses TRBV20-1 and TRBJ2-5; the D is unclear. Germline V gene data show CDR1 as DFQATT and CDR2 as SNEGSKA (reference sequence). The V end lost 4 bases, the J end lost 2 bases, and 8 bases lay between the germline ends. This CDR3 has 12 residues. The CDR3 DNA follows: TGCAGTGCTACACAGAAACAAGAGACCCAGTACTTC. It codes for CSATQKQETQYF.

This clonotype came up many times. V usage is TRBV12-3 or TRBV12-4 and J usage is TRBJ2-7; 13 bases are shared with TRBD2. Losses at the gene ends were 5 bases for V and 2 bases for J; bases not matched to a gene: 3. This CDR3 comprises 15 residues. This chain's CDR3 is CASSGTSGAPYEQYF. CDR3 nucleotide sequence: TGTGCCAGCAGTGGGACTAGCGGGGCACCCTACGAGCAGTACTTC.

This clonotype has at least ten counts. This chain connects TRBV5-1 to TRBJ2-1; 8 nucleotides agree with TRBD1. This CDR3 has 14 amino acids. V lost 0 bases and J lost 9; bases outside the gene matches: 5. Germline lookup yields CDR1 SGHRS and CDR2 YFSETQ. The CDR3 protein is CASSLDQGASEQFF. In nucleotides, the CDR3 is TGCGCCAGCAGCTTGGATCAGGGGGCGAGTGAGCAGTTCTTC.